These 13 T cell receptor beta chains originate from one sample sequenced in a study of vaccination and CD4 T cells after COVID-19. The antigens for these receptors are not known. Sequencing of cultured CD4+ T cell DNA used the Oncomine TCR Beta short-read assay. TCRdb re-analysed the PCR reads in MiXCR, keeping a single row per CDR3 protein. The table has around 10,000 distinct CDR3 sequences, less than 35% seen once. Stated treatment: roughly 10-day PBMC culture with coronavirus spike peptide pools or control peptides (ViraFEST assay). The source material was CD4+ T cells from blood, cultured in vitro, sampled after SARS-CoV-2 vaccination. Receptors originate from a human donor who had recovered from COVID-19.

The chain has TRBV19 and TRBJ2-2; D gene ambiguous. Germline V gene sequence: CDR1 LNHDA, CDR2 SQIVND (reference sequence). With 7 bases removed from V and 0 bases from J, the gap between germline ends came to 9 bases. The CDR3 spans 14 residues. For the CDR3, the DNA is TGTGCCAGTAAGACGACCTCGAACACCGGGGAGCTGTTTTTT. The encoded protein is CASKTTSNTGELFF.

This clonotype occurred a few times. CDR3 sequence reads: CASSYDPGSGANVLTF. CDR3 nucleotide sequence: TGTGCCAGCAGTTACGATCCCGGCTCTGGGGCCAACGTCCTGACTTTC. The genes are TRBV6-5 and TRBJ2-6, with unresolved D. Germline values: CDR1 MNHEY, CDR2 SVGAGI. Trimming pared 2 bases from V and 0 bases from J, leaving 8 bases between. The CDR3 extends over 16 amino acids.

CDR3 in amino acids: CASSPGIPDTQYF. CDR3 in DNA: TGTGCCAGTAGCCCAGGGATACCAGATACGCAGTATTTT. This sequence joins TRBV19 and TRBJ2-3; D perhaps matches TRBD1 (5 bases). The CDR3 is made up of 13 amino acids. From germline, CDR1 is LNHDA and CDR2 SQIVND (reference sequence). V was shortened by 6 bases and J by 4 bases, with 11 bases between the two germline ends.

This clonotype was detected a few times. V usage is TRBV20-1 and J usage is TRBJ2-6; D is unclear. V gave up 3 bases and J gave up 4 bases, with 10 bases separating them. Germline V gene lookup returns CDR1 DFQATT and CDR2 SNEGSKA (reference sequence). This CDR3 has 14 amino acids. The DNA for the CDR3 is TGCAGTGCTAGGCCCACCCTCGGGGCCAACGTCCTGACTTTC. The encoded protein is CSARPTLGANVLTF.

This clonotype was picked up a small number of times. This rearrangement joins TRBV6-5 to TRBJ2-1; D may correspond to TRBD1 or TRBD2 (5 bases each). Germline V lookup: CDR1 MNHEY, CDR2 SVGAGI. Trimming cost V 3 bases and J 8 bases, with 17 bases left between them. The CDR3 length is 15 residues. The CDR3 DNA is TGTGCCAGCAGTTATATCGGGGCCACCCAGTATGAGCAGTTCTTC. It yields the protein CASSYIGATQYEQFF.

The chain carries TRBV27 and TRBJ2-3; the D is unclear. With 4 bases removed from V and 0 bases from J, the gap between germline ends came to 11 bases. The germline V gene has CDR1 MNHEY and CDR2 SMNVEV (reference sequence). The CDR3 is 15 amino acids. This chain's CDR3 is CASSSDAFSTDTQYF. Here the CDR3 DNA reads TGTGCCAGCAGTTCGGACGCGTTTAGCACAGATACGCAGTATTTT.

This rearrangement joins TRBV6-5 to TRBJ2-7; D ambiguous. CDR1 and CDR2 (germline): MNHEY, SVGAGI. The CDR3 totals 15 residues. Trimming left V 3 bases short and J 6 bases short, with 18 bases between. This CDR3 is CASSYMAGDPLEQYF. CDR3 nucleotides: TGTGCCAGCAGTTATATGGCAGGAGATCCCCTCGAGCAGTACTTC.

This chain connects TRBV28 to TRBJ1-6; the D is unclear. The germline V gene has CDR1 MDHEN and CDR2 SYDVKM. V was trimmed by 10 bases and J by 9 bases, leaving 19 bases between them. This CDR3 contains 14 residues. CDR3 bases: TGTGCCACAGTACAGACCCTTGACGGTTCACCCCTCCACTTT. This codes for CATVQTLDGSPLHF.

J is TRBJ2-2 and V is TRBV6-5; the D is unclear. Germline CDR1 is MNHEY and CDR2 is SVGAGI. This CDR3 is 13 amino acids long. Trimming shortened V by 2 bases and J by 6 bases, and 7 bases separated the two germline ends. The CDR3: CASSYAAPGELFF. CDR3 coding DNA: TGTGCCAGCAGTTACGCGGCCCCCGGGGAGCTGTTTTTT.

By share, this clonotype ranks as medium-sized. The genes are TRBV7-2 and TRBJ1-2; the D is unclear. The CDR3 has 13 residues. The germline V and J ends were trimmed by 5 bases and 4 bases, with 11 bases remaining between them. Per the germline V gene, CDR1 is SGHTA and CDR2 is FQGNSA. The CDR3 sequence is CASSLGPLYGYTF. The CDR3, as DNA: TGTGCCAGCAGCCTTGGACCTCTCTATGGCTACACCTTC.

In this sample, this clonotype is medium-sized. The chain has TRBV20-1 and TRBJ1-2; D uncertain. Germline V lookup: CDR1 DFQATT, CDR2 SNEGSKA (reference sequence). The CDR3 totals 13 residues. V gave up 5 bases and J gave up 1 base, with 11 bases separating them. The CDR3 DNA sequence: TGCAGTGCTGGACGGTTTCTTAACTATGGCTACACCTTC. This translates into CSAGRFLNYGYTF.

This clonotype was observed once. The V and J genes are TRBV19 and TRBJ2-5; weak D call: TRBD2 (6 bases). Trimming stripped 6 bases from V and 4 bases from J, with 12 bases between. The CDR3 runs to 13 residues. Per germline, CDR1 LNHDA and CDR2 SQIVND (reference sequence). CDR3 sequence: CASRGTGGETQYF. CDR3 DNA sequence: TGTGCCAGTAGGGGGACTGGGGGAGAGACCCAGTACTTC.

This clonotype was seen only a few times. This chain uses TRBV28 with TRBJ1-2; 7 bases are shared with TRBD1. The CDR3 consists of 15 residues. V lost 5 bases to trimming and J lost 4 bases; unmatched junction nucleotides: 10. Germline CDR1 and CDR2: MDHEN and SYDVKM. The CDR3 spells CASSGSWGQTYGYTF. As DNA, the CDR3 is TGTGCCAGCAGTGGGTCCTGGGGACAGACCTATGGCTACACCTTC.